These T cell receptor beta chains were read from a single sample in a study of patients and donors after allogeneic stem cell transplantation. From the RT-PCR reads, TCRdb called clonotypes with MiXCR, one entry per CDR3 protein. The table shows 200,000 to 250,000 distinct CDR3 sequences, with approximately 14% occurring only once. The specimen sequenced was blood, either unsorted or a sorted T cell fraction (not recorded which). These receptors were taken from a human donor who was either an allogeneic HSCT recipient or a stem cell or donor lymphocyte infusion donor (not recorded which). It is not recorded whose cells these are; they may come from a transplant donor. Both conserved end residues are part of each CDR3. The order of the fields is V gene, D gene, J gene, clone size, CDR3 DNA, CDR3 protein. A D gene is named only where the DNA matches it firmly. Size is omitted from some rows. Given values are once, few, many or a class for expanded clones.

TRBV5-1	-	TRBJ1-5	-	TGCGCCAGCAGCTTGATCCGTCCTAGCAATCAGCCCCAGCATTTT	CASSLIRPSNQPQHF
TRBV7-3	TRBD2	TRBJ2-1	many	TGTGCCAGCACTCTAGGAGGAGCGGGGGGTCAGCAGTTCTTC	CASTLGGAGGQQFF
TRBV12-3/TRBV12-4	-	TRBJ2-1	many	TGTGCCAGCAGTCACTCTCAACGTCCCCCGAATGAGCAGTTCTTC	CASSHSQRPPNEQFF
TRBV29-1	-	TRBJ1-1	medium-sized	TGCAGCGGCGGTACAGGCGGGGGGTACACTGAAGCTTTCTTT	CSGGTGGGYTEAFF
TRBV12-3/TRBV12-4	TRBD1	TRBJ1-2	few	TGTGCCAGCATCAACCGGGGACAGGCCTCTAACTATGGCTACACCTTC	CASINRGQASNYGYTF
TRBV6-1	-	TRBJ2-7	many	TGTGCCAGCAGTGAGGCGCTCTCCGAGCAGTACTTC	CASSEALSEQYF
TRBV12-3/TRBV12-4	-	TRBJ1-5	-	TGTGCCAGCAGTGACAGCGTTTATCAGCCCCAGCATTTT	CASSDSVYQPQHF
TRBV7-9	-	TRBJ2-1	few	TGTGCCAGTGACGCAGGCTCCTACAATGAGCAGTTCTTC	CASDAGSYNEQFF
TRBV7-9	TRBD1	TRBJ1-1	-	TGTGCCAGCAGCGACCGGGACAGGCGGACTGAAGCTTTCTTT	CASSDRDRRTEAFF
TRBV13	-	TRBJ1-1	-	TGTGCCAGCAGCTTGGGGGACCGTTGGGGCACTGAAGCTTTCTTT	CASSLGDRWGTEAFF
TRBV20-1	TRBD2	TRBJ2-7	-	TGCAGTGCTAGAGGACTAGCGGGAGCACTTCACTACGAGCAGTACTTC	CSARGLAGALHYEQYF
TRBV12-3/TRBV12-4	TRBD2	TRBJ2-2	many	TGTGCCAGCAGTTGGTTAGCGGGCACCGGGGAGCTGTTTTTT	CASSWLAGTGELFF
TRBV11-2	TRBD2	TRBJ2-1	few	TGTGCCAGCAGCCCGCGACTAGCGGGGGGGCAAAATGAGCAGTTCTTC	CASSPRLAGGQNEQFF
TRBV4-2	TRBD2	TRBJ2-3	many	TGTGCCAGCAGGCAAGCGGGGGGAATCACAGATACGCAGTATTTT	CASRQAGGITDTQYF
TRBV4-1	-	TRBJ2-1	many	TGCGCCAGCAGCCAAGAAGGGGCCTACAATGAGCAGTTCTTC	CASSQEGAYNEQFF
TRBV6-1	TRBD1	TRBJ1-5	few	TGTGCCAGCAGTGAAGGGACAGGGGGCTTAGGTCAGCCCCAGCATTTT	CASSEGTGGLGQPQHF
TRBV27	TRBD1	TRBJ1-5	few	TGTGCCAGCAGTCCACGGACAGGGGCAGGGAATCAGCCCCAGCATTTT	CASSPRTGAGNQPQHF
TRBV20-1	-	TRBJ2-3	many	TGCAGTGCTAGGGGTTCAGGGGACACAGATACGCAGTATTTT	CSARGSGDTDTQYF
TRBV6-6	-	TRBJ1-1	-	TGTGCCAGCAGAGGTTGGGTCAACACTGAAGCTTTCTTT	CASRGWVNTEAFF
TRBV11-2	TRBD2	TRBJ2-2	-	TGTGCCAGCAGCTTAGGCGGGAGCGCCACCGGGGAGCTGTTTTTT	CASSLGGSATGELFF
TRBV20-1	-	TRBJ2-5	-	TGCAGTGCTAGAGATATCTCAGGGGCGATCCAAGAGACCCAGTACTTC	CSARDISGAIQETQYF
TRBV7-2	TRBD2	TRBJ2-3	many	TGTGCCAGCAGCTTAGTTTTGCTAGCGGGGGGCGGGGATACGCAGTATTTT	CASSLVLLAGGGDTQYF
TRBV7-9	TRBD1	TRBJ2-3	many	TGTGCCAGCAGCGCAACAGGGGGTGCGCAGTATTTT	CASSATGGAQYF
TRBV12-3/TRBV12-4	-	TRBJ2-7	few	TGTGCCAGCAGACCGGACAGATACGAGCAGTACTTC	CASRPDRYEQYF
TRBV3-1	-	TRBJ2-3	many	TGTGCCAGCAGAAGCAGGGTTGCAGATACGCAGTATTTT	CASRSRVADTQYF
TRBV18	TRBD1	TRBJ1-5	many	TGTGCCAGCTCATCGGGACAGGGATCTTTCAATCAGCCCCAGCATTTT	CASSSGQGSFNQPQHF
TRBV6-5	-	TRBJ2-2	many	TGTGCCAGCAGCTACCGACGTTCAGCGGACCTAACGAACACCGGGGAGCTGTTTTTT	CASSYRRSADLTNTGELFF
TRBV7-2	TRBD2	TRBJ2-5	few	TGTGCCAGCAGCTCGGGACTAGCGGGCACGGAGACCCAGTACTTC	CASSSGLAGTETQYF
TRBV20-1	-	TRBJ1-4	-	TGCAGTGCCCAGGCAGGGCAGGGTACTGAAAAACTGTTTTTT	CSAQAGQGTEKLFF
TRBV11-3	-	TRBJ1-1	few	TGTGCCAGCAGGCTCGAGGGGCACACTGAAGCTTTCTTT	CASRLEGHTEAFF
TRBV3-1	TRBD2	TRBJ2-5	-	TGTGCCAGCAGCCAAGATATGGTAGCGGGGGGATCCGAGACCCAGTACTTC	CASSQDMVAGGSETQYF
TRBV20-1	TRBD2	TRBJ2-7	-	TGCAGTGCTAGAGCCCCTTCGGGAGGGCCACACGAGCAGTACTTC	CSARAPSGGPHEQYF
TRBV6-6	TRBD2	TRBJ2-3	-	TGTGCCAGCAGACTAGCGGGATGGGAGTATTTT	CASRLAGWEYF
TRBV18	TRBD2	TRBJ2-2	few	TGTGCCAGCTCACCACTAGGAACTAGCGGGAGGAGCACCGGGGAGCTGTTTTTT	CASSPLGTSGRSTGELFF
TRBV3-1	-	TRBJ2-5	few	TGTGCCAGCAGCCGGCTCTCGGAGACCCAGTACTTC	CASSRLSETQYF
TRBV12-3/TRBV12-4	-	TRBJ1-3	many	TGTGCCAGCAGTCGCCGGGTCGGAGCTGGAAACACCATATATTTT	CASSRRVGAGNTIYF
TRBV24-1	-	TRBJ1-1	few	TGTGCCACCAGTGATTACGGGATCACTGAAGCTTTCTTT	CATSDYGITEAFF
TRBV6-1	-	TRBJ1-2	-	TGTGCCAGCAGTGAAGCCCTTCAACCGGATGGCTACACCTTC	CASSEALQPDGYTF
TRBV4-1	-	TRBJ2-7	many	TGCGCCAGCAGCCAAGATTTCCTAGTGGGCCGATACGAGCAGTACTTC	CASSQDFLVGRYEQYF
TRBV13	TRBD2	TRBJ2-7	-	TGTGCCAGCAGCCAGGGACGGTTTAGCGGGCGATCCTACGAGCAGTACTTC	CASSQGRFSGRSYEQYF
TRBV20-1	-	TRBJ2-1	many	TGCAGTGCTAGAGTTGGTTTTAGTTCCAACGGGCAGTTCTTC	CSARVGFSSNGQFF
TRBV11-2	TRBD2	TRBJ2-7	many	TGTGCCAGCAGCTTAGAGGTCGGTTGGCGGGGGGTAAAATCCTACGAGCAGTACTTC	CASSLEVGWRGVKSYEQYF
TRBV14	-	TRBJ2-3	few	TGTGCCAGCAGCCAAGCTACCTACGGGCCAGATACGCAGTATTTT	CASSQATYGPDTQYF
TRBV3-1	-	TRBJ1-3	few	TGTGCCAGCAGCCAAAAGAGGAAGTCAAACACCATATATTTT	CASSQKRKSNTIYF
TRBV7-3	-	TRBJ2-1	few	TGTGCCAGCAGCTTAGCTGGGGGAGGTGGGCAGTTCTTC	CASSLAGGGGQFF
TRBV30	-	TRBJ2-7	few	TGTGCCTGGAGTAGCGGCAACTACGAGCAGTACTTC	CAWSSGNYEQYF
TRBV7-9	TRBD1	TRBJ1-2	few	TGTGCCAGCAGCTTGGGACAGGTCGTCGGCTACACCTTC	CASSLGQVVGYTF
TRBV27	-	TRBJ2-6	many	TGTGCCAGCAGTCCACGGTTTTCTGGGGCCAACGTCCTGACTTTC	CASSPRFSGANVLTF
TRBV29-1	TRBD1	TRBJ1-1	many	TGCAGCGTTGATCCACATGGGACAGGGAGGGATGAAGCTTTCTTT	CSVDPHGTGRDEAFF
TRBV25-1	TRBD1	TRBJ2-1	-	TGTGCCAGCAGCCCTATTCAGGGGGATGAGCAGTTCTTC	CASSPIQGDEQFF